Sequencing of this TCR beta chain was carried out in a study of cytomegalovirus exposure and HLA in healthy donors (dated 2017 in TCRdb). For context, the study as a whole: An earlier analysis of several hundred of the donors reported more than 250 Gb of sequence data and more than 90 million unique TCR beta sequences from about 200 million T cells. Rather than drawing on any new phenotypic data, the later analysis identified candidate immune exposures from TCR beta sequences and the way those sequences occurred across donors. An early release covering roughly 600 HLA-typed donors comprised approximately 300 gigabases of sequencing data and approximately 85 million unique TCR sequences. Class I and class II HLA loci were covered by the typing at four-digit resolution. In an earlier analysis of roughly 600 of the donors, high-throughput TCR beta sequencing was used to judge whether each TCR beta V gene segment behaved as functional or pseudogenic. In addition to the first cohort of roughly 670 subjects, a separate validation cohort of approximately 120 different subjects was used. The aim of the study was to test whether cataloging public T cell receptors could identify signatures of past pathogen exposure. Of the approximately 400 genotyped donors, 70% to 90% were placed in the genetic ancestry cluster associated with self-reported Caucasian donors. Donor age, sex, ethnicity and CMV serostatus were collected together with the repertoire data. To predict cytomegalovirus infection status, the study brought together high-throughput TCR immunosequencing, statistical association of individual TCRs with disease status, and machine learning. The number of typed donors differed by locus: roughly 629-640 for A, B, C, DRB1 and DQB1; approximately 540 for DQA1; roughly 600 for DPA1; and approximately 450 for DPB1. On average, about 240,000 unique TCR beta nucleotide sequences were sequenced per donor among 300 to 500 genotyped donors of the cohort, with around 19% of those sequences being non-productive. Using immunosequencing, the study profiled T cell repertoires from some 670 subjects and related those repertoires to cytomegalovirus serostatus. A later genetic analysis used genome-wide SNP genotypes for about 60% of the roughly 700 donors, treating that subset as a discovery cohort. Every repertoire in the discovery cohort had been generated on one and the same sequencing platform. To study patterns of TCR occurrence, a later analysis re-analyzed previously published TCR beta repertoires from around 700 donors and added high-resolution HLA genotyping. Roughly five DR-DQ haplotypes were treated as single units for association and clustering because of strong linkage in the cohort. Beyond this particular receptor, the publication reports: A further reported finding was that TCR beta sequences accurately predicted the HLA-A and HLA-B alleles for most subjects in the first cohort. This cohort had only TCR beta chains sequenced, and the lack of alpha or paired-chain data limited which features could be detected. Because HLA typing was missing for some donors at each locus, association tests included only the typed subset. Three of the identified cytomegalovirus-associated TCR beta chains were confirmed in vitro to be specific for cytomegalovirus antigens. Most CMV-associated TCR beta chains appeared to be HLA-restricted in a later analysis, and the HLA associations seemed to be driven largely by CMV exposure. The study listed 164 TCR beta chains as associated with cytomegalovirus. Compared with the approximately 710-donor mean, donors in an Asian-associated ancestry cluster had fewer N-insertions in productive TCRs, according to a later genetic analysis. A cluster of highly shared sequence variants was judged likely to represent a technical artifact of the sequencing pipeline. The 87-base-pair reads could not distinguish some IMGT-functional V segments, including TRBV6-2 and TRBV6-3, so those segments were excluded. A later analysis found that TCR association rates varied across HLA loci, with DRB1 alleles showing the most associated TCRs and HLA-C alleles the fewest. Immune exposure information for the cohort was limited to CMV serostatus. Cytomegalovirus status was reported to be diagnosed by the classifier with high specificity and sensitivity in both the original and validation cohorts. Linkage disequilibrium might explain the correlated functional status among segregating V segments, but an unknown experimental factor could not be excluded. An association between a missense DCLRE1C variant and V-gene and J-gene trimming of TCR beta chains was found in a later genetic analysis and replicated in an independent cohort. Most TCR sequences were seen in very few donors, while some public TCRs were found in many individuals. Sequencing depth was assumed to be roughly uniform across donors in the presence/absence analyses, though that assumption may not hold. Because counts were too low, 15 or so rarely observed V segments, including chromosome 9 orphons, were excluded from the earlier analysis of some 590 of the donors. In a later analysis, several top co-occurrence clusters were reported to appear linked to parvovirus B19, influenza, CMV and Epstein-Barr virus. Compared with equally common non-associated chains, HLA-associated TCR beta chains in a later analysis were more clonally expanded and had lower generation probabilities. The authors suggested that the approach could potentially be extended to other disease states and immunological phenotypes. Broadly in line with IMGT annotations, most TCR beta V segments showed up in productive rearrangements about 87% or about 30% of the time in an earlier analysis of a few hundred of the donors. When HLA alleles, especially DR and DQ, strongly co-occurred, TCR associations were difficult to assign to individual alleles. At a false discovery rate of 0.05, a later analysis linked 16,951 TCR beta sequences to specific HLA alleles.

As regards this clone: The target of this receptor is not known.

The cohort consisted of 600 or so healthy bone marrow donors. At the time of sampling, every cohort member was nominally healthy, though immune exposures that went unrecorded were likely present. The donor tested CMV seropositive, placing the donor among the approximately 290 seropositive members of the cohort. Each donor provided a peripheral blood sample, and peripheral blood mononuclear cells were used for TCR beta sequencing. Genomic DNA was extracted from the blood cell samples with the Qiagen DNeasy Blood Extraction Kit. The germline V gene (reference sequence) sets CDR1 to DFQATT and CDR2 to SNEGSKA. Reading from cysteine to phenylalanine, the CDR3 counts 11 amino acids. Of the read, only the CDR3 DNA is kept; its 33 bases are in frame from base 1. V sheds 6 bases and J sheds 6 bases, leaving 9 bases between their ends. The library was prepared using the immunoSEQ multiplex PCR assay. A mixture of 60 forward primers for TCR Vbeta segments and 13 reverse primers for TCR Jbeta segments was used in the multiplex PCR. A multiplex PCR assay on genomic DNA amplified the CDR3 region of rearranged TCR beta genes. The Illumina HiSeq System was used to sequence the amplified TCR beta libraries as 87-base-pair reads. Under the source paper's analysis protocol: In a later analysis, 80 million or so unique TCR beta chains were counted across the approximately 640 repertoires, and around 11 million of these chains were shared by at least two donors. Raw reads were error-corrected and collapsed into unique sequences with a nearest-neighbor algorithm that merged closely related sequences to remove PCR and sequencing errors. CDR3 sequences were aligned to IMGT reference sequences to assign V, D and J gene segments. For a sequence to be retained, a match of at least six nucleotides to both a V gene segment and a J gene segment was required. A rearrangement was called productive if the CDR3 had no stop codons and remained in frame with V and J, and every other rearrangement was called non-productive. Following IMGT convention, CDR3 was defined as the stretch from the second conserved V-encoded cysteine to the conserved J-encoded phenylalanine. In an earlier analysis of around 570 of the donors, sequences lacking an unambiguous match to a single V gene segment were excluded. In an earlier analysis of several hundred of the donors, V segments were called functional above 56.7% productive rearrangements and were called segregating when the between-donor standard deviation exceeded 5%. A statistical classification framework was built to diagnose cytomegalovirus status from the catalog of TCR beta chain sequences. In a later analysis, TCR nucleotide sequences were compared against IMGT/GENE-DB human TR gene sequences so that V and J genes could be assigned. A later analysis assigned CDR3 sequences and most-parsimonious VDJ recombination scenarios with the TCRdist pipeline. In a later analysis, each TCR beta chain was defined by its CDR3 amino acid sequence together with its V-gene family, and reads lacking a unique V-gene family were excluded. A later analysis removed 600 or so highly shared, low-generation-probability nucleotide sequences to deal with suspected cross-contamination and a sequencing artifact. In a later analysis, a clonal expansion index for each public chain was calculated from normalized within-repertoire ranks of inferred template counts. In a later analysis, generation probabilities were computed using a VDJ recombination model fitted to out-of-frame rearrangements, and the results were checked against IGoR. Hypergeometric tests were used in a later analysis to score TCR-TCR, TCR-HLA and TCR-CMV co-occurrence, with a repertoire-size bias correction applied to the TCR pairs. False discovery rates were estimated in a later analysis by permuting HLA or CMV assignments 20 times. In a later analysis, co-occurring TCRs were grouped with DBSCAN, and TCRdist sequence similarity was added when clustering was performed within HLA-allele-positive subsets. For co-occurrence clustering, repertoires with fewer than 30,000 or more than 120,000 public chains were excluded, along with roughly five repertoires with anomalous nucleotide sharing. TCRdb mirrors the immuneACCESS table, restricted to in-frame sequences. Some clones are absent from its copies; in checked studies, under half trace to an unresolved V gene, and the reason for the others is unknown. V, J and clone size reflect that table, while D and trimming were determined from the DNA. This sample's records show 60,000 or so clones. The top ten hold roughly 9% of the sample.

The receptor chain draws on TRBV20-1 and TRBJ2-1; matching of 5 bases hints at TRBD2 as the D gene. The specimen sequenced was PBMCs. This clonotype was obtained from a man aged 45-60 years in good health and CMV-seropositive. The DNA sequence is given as TGCAGTGCCCGGGGTGGCAATGAGCAGTTCTTC. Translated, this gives CSARGGNEQFF.